The source of this T cell receptor (beta chain) is a study of tumor and adjacent non-tumor tissue in lung cancer. The template was RNA from unsorted bulk tissue. The library came from three nested PCR rounds adapted from ARM-PCR protocols. TCRdb re-called the multiplex PCR reads through MiXCR, storing one row per CDR3 protein. The repertoire holds around 79,000 distinct CDR3 sequences, with over 55% as singletons. Concerning this clonotype: At one end, the junction sequence differs from germline, possibly due to a read error.

This CDR3 is 14 amino acids long. CDR1 and CDR2 from the germline V gene are KGHDR and SFDVKD. The sample taken for sequencing was lung tumor tissue. The chain links TRBV24-1 to TRBJ1-2, with 8 bases that match TRBD1. This sequence originates from a woman aged 40 to 50 with non-small cell lung cancer. CDR3 amino acids: CAASNRDRPGGYTF. DNA for the CDR3: TGTGCCGCCAGTAATCGGGACAGGCCCGGGGGCTACACCTTC.